These 18 T cell receptor beta chains were all obtained from the same sample, sequenced in a study of patients and donors after allogeneic stem cell transplantation. TCRdb re-called the RT-PCR reads with MiXCR, one entry per CDR3 protein. Altogether some 880,000 distinct CDR3 sequences are present, more than 15% being singletons, with the ten largest covering around 6%. Sequencing was performed on blood, either unsorted or a sorted T cell fraction (not recorded which). These receptor sequences come from a human donor who was either an allogeneic HSCT recipient or a stem cell or donor lymphocyte infusion donor (not recorded which). It is not recorded whose cells these are; they may come from a transplant donor.

There are a few counts of this clonotype. This chain links TRBV6-2 or TRBV6-3 with TRBJ2-1; D is unclear. Germline CDR1 reads MNHEY; CDR2 reads SVGEGT. With 3 bases removed from V and 6 bases from J, the gap between germline ends came to 12 bases. The CDR3 length is 14 residues. CDR3: CASSYPDGINEQFF. The CDR3 region has the DNA TGTGCCAGCAGTTATCCCGACGGAATCAATGAGCAGTTCTTC.

This clonotype was counted ten times or more. The junction departs from germline at one end; a sequencing error may be responsible. The chain couples TRBV5-1 to TRBJ1-2, with D tentatively TRBD1 (5 bases). The germline V gene encodes CDR1 SGHRS and CDR2 YFSETQ. The CDR3 is 12 residues long. The CDR3: CASSLARDGYTF. CDR3 DNA sequence: TGTGCTAGCAGCTTAGCCAGGGATGGCTACACCTTC.

The chain recombines TRBV27 with TRBJ1-2; 10 bases map to TRBD1. This CDR3 contains 16 residues. CDR1 and CDR2 (germline): MNHEY, SMNVEV (reference sequence). After removal of 5 bases from V and 7 bases from J, the junction contained 13 bases not matched to a gene. The CDR3 sequence: CASSAYRDRGLRGYTF. Written as DNA, the CDR3 is TGTGCCAGCAGTGCTTACCGGGACAGGGGCCTTCGTGGCTACACCTTC.

V is TRBV6-1 and J is TRBJ2-7; 8 bases fit TRBD2. Unmatched junction bases numbered 8, after V lost 6 bases and J lost 4 bases. This CDR3 has 14 residues. Looked up from germline, CDR1 is MNHNS and CDR2 is SASEGT. CDR3 protein: CASSPGTRVYEQYF. The DNA of the CDR3 is TGTGCCAGCAGCCCCGGGACTAGGGTATACGAGCAGTACTTC.

This clonotype was observed a few times. The V call is TRBV7-3, the J call TRBJ2-1; TRBD2 matches at 9 bases. With V trimmed by 4 bases and J by 5 bases, 6 bases remained unmatched. CDR1 and CDR2 from the germline V gene are SGHTA and FQGTGA. The CDR3 totals 15 residues. For the CDR3, the DNA is TGTGCCAGCAGCTCACAGCGGGGGGCCCACAATGAGCAGTTCTTC. It encodes CASSSQRGAHNEQFF.

This clonotype was detected a few times. V usage is TRBV12-3 or TRBV12-4 and J usage is TRBJ2-3; tentatively, D is TRBD2 (5 bases). This CDR3 contains 15 residues. The V and J ends lost 6 bases and 4 bases respectively, with 17 bases between them. In DNA, the CDR3 is TGTGCCAGCAGCCCTTCGGGAAAATTTGCAGATACGCAGTATTTT. It codes for CASSPSGKFADTQYF.

This clonotype was seen more than once but under ten times. This rearrangement joins TRBV12-3 or TRBV12-4 to TRBJ2-3; D call uncertain. The CDR3 consists of 15 residues. Trimming cost V 5 bases and J 2 bases, with 14 bases left between them. CDR3 DNA sequence: TGTGCCAGCAGTCCCGGGTCCTTACTCACAGATACGCAGTATTTT. Residues: CASSPGSLLTDTQYF.

This clonotype appeared many times. V and J are TRBV12-3 or TRBV12-4 and TRBJ2-5; 13 bases fit TRBD2. Trimming at V came to 6 bases and at J to 3 bases, leaving 4 bases not matched to a gene. The CDR3 extends over 15 amino acids. CDR3 protein: CASSNGLAGEETQYF. The CDR3 DNA sequence: TGTGCCAGCAGCAATGGACTAGCGGGAGAAGAGACCCAGTACTTC.

This clonotype has a handful of counts. The V and J genes are TRBV29-1 and TRBJ1-2; the D is unclear. Trimming left V 1 base short and J 4 bases short, with 10 bases between. The CDR3 is made up of 13 amino acids. Germline lookup yields CDR1 SQVTM and CDR2 ANQGSEA. The CDR3, as DNA: TGCAGCGTTGAAGCCGGCAGTGCCTATGGCTACACCTTC. Translated, it gives CSVEAGSAYGYTF.

This clonotype was found a few times. The chain carries TRBV4-1 and TRBJ2-2, with a possible D match to TRBD2 (5 bases). Germline lookup yields CDR1 MGHRA and CDR2 YSYEKL. This CDR3 has 15 residues. The V end was cut by 3 bases, the J end by 1 base, with 9 bases between. The CDR3 loop reads CASSQLTRNTGELFF. CDR3 nucleotide sequence: TGCGCCAGCAGCCAGCTTACTAGGAACACCGGGGAGCTGTTTTTT.

The sample holds many counts of this clonotype. The gene calls are TRBV5-1 and TRBJ2-5; D not certain. CDR3 length equals 12 residues. Germline loops: CDR1 SGHRS, CDR2 YFSETQ. Trimming removed 3 bases at V and 1 base at J, with 4 bases between. The CDR3 DNA sequence: TGCGCCAGCAGCTCATCCCAAGAGACCCAGTACTTC. Amino acids: CASSSSQETQYF.

The chain uses TRBV27 and TRBJ2-7; D is possibly TRBD1 (7 bases). This CDR3 is built from 14 residues. The germline V gene has CDR1 MNHEY and CDR2 SMNVEV (reference sequence). Trimming left V 5 bases short and J 5 bases short, with 16 bases between. The CDR3 region is CASSRLDRVHEQYF. CDR3 in DNA: TGTGCCAGCAGTAGACTAGACAGGGTCCACGAGCAGTACTTC.

This clonotype has more than one count but fewer than ten. J is TRBJ2-2 and V is TRBV28; TRBD1 might be the D (5 bases). This CDR3 comprises 14 residues. Deletions cut 5 bases from V and 4 bases from J, with 11 bases between. The germline gives CDR1 MDHEN, CDR2 SYDVKM. The CDR3 nucleotides are TGTGCCAGCAGTGCCAGGGTAATCACCGGGGAGCTGTTTTTT. It encodes CASSARVITGELFF.

The chain employs TRBV9 and TRBJ2-2; D uncertain. The length of the CDR3 is 13 residues. V shed 3 bases and J shed 4 bases, with 7 bases lying between them. From germline, CDR1 is SGDLS and CDR2 YYNGEE. CDR3 DNA sequence: TGTGCCAGCAGCGCCGTTGGCACCGGGGAGCTGTTTTTT. It codes for CASSAVGTGELFF.

This clonotype was observed a few times. This rearrangement joins TRBV7-8 to TRBJ2-1, with 10 bases fitting TRBD2. With V trimmed by 4 bases and J by 10 bases, 13 bases remained unmatched. CDR3 length equals 16 residues. Germline-derived CDR1 and CDR2 are SGHVS and FQNEAQ. The CDR3 spells CASSSSASGRAQEQFF. The CDR3, as DNA: TGTGCCAGCAGCTCATCCGCAAGCGGGAGGGCCCAGGAGCAGTTCTTC. Full variable domain (rest looked up from reference TRBV7-8 and TRBJ2-1): GAGVSQSPRYKVAKRGQDVALRCDPISGHVSLFWYQQALGQGPEFLTYFQNEAQLDKSGLPSDRFFAERPEGSVSTLKIQRTQQEDSAVYLCASSSSASGRAQEQFFGPGTRLTVL.

This clonotype was detected a few times. The chain is built from TRBV4-1 and TRBJ2-1, with TRBD2 matching over 9 bases. Germline CDR1 is MGHRA and CDR2 is YSYEKL. V lost 1 base to trimming and J lost 7 bases; unmatched junction nucleotides: 11. The CDR3 runs to 17 residues. The CDR3 nucleotides are TGCGCCAGCAGCCAAGTATACTCGCGGGGGGGGCGAAATGAGCAGTTCTTC. This translates into CASSQVYSRGGRNEQFF.

This clonotype was found a few times. This sequence joins TRBV10-3 and TRBJ2-7, with a tentative D call TRBD2 (6 bases). The germline V gene has CDR1 ENHRY and CDR2 SYGVKD. The V end lost 2 bases, the J end lost 9 bases, and 14 bases lay between the germline ends. CDR3 length: 13 residues. Written as DNA, the CDR3 is TGTGCCATCAGTGAGCCGGGGGTGACTGTGCAGTACTTC. This codes for CAISEPGVTVQYF.

The chain has TRBV18 and TRBJ2-1, with a tentative D call TRBD2 (5 bases). Germline CDR1 KGHSH, CDR2 LQKENI. The V gene lost 3 bases and the J gene lost 2 bases, with 14 bases spanning the gap. CDR3 size: 16 residues. CDR3 in amino acids: CASSPLERKPYNEQFF. CDR3 nucleotide sequence: TGTGCCAGCTCACCTTTAGAGCGGAAACCCTACAATGAGCAGTTCTTC.